This is a list of T cell receptor beta chains from one sample in a study of T cell responses to AZD1222 COVID-19 vaccine. Assay used: immunoSEQ multiplex PCR; TCRdb lists only in-frame clones, some missing. The sample has approximately 170,000 clones, around 90% seen once; the top ten hold roughly 0.98%. This material consisted of peripheral blood, taken 28 days after the second AZD1222 dose. The receptors come from an adult who received the AZD1222 COVID-19 vaccine. CDR3s include the opening cysteine and the closing phenylalanine or tryptophan. The D gene is left open where the match is weak. For some rows the clone size is stated as once, few or many, or as a class when expanded; others skip it.

abundance,d_gene,v_gene,j_gene,CDR3aa,CDR3nt
-,-,TRBV11-2,TRBJ1-1,CASSPQWLSTGKKGEAFF,TGTGCCAGCAGCCCCCAGTGGCTTTCTACCGGGAAAAAGGGTGAAGCTTTCTTT
once,-,TRBV5-1,TRBJ1-4,CASSLGSGDLATNEKLFF,TGCGCCAGCAGCTTGGGGTCCGGTGATTTAGCAACTAATGAAAAACTGTTTTTT
-,-,TRBV7-9,TRBJ2-2,CASKPSSITGELFF,TGTGCCAGCAAGCCAAGCTCGATCACCGGGGAGCTGTTTTTT
-,-,TRBV21-1,TRBJ2-5,CASSERSGNNETQYF,TGTGCCAGCAGCGAAAGGTCGGGGAATAACGAGACCCAGTACTTC
-,-,TRBV14,TRBJ1-1,CASSQVRGTNTEAFF,TGTGCCAGCAGCCAGGTGAGGGGGACGAACACTGAAGCTTTCTTT
-,-,TRBV10-1,TRBJ2-7,CASSELTRVHEQYF,TGCGCCAGCAGTGAGCTTACCAGGGTACACGAGCAGTACTTC
many,-,TRBV21-1,TRBJ2-2,CASSKVGGNTGELFF,TGTGCCAGCAGCAAAGTGGGGGGGAACACCGGGGAGCTGTTTTTT
-,-,TRBV5-1,TRBJ2-1,CASSFFGMRRNEQFF,TGCGCCAGCAGCTTTTTCGGGATGAGGCGCAATGAGCAGTTCTTC
-,-,TRBV4-1,TRBJ2-1,CASSQLGQGSYNEQFF,TGCGCCAGCAGCCAATTAGGACAAGGATCCTACAATGAGCAGTTCTTC
-,TRBD2,TRBV12-5,TRBJ2-7,CASGSAGTSGGFVYEQYF,TGTGCTAGTGGTTCTGCCGGGACTAGCGGGGGGTTCGTCTACGAGCAGTACTTC
-,TRBD1,TRBV5-1,TRBJ2-5,CASSFHYRDRVKETQYF,TGCGCCAGCAGCTTCCATTACCGGGACAGGGTCAAGGAGACCCAGTACTTC
few,-,TRBV6-5,TRBJ1-2,CASSLGGYGYTF,TGTGCCAGCAGTCTTGGGGGCTATGGCTACACCTTC
-,-,TRBV7-2,TRBJ2-7,CASSYDSSYEQYF,TGTGCCAGCAGCTACGACTCCTCCTACGAGCAGTACTTC
once,TRBD1,TRBV29-1,TRBJ2-1,CSVEGRDRGHNEQFF,TGCAGCGTTGAAGGGCGGGACAGGGGGCACAATGAGCAGTTCTTC
-,-,TRBV6-4,TRBJ1-2,CASSPGVGYTF,TGTGCCAGCAGTCCAGGGGTCGGCTACACCTTC
-,-,TRBV12-3/TRBV12-4,TRBJ2-7,CASSQGGYEQYF,TGTGCCAGCAGTCAGGGGGGTTACGAGCAGTACTTC
-,TRBD2,TRBV7-9,TRBJ2-3,CASSPSVLAGGRDTQYF,TGTGCCAGCAGCCCCTCCGTACTAGCGGGGGGACGAGATACGCAGTATTTT
-,-,TRBV3-1/TRBV3-2,TRBJ1-5,CASSRGTGREPQHF,TGTGCCAGCAGCCGTGGTACGGGGAGAGAGCCCCAGCATTTT
-,-,TRBV5-1,TRBJ2-7,CASSRETGEQYF,TGCGCCAGCAGCCGCGAAACAGGCGAGCAGTACTTC
-,-,TRBV7-9,TRBJ1-1,CASSPGPKNTEAFF,TGTGCCAGCAGCCCCGGTCCGAAGAACACTGAAGCTTTCTTT
-,-,TRBV9,TRBJ2-5,CASSTSTGRGGRETQYF,TGTGCCAGCAGCACATCTACAGGGAGGGGAGGCAGGGAGACCCAGTACTTC
-,-,TRBV3-1/TRBV3-2,TRBJ1-2,CASTSWGDGYTF,TGTGCCAGCACCTCCTGGGGGGATGGCTACACCTTC
-,-,TRBV27,TRBJ2-1,CASSLSAGPLNEQFF,TGTGCCAGCAGTTTATCGGCTGGGCCTCTCAATGAGCAGTTCTTC
-,TRBD1,TRBV5-5,TRBJ2-7,CASSTYGGQGNIYEQYF,TGTGCCAGCAGCACATACGGGGGACAGGGGAACATTTACGAGCAGTACTTC
-,-,TRBV5-1,TRBJ2-3,CASSSQVSSTDTQYF,TGCGCCAGCAGCTCCCAGGTTTCTAGCACAGATACGCAGTATTTT
few,TRBD1,TRBV5-1,TRBJ1-1,CASSFQGARGNEAFF,TGCGCCAGCAGCTTCCAGGGGGCGCGAGGGAATGAAGCTTTCTTT
-,-,TRBV6-1,TRBJ1-2,CASSDETATYGYTF,TGTGCCAGCAGTGATGAGACAGCAACCTATGGCTACACCTTC
-,-,TRBV7-2,TRBJ1-2,CASSPSVDNYGYTF,TGTGCCAGCAGCCCCTCGGTAGACAACTATGGCTACACCTTC
-,-,TRBV15,TRBJ2-1,CATSLGRNEQFF,TGTGCCACCAGCCTGGGTCGGAATGAGCAGTTCTTC
-,-,TRBV7-8,TRBJ1-2,CASSLVLGSVGTDYGYTF,TGTGCCAGCAGCTTAGTTTTGGGGAGCGTGGGGACGGACTATGGCTACACCTTC